This T cell receptor (beta chain) was recovered during a study of tumor-infiltrating lymphocytes in primary liver carcinoma. Study overall: Every patient in the cohort had a primary liver carcinoma. That carcinoma was treated by surgical resection.

TCR beta cDNA was made from 450 to 500 ng total RNA with a constant-region primer. What produced the TCR beta libraries was three nested multiplex PCR rounds using slightly modified ARM-PCR. TCRdb processed the multiplex PCR reads anew with MiXCR; each CDR3 protein has one entry. This sample carries almost 200,000 distinct CDR3 sequences, 65% of them seen once, and the ten largest clones take roughly 6.8%. With respect to this clonotype: The target antigen is unknown.

Findings of the study overall: Tumor region pairs showed greater overlap than either tumor-adjacent or tumor-blood pairs did.

RNA isolated from unsorted whole blood supplied the blood RNA, with germline DNA also extracted. The researchers drew 4 to 5 milliliters of peripheral blood before surgery. This TCR came from a woman aged 55-69 years with primary liver carcinoma and hepatitis B virus infection. The sequenced sample was peripheral blood.

The CDR3 loop is CATSDVGISGSMNEQFF. In DNA form, the CDR3 reads TGTGCCACCAGTGATGTTGGGATTAGCGGGAGTATGAATGAGCAGTTCTTC. The chain uses TRBV24-1 and TRBJ2-1; 9 positions match TRBD2. J gave up 7 bases and V 3 bases, and 12 bases lay outside the gene matches. The CDR3 runs 17 residues. Germline-derived CDR1 and CDR2 are KGHDR and SFDVKD.